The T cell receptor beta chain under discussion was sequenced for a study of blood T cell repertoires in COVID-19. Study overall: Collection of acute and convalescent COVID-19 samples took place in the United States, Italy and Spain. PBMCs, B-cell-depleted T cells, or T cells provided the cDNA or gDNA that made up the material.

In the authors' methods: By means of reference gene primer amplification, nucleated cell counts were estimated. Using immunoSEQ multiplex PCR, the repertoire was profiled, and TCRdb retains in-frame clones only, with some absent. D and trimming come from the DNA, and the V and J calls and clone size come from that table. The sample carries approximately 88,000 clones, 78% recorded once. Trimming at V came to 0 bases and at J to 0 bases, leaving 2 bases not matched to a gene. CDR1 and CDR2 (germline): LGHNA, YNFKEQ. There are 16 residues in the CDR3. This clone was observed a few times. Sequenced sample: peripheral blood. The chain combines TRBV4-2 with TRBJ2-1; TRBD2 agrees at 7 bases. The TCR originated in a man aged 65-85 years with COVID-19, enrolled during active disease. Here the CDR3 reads CASSQERGISYNEQFF. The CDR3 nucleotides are TGTGCCAGCAGCCAAGAGCGGGGGATCTCCTACAATGAGCAGTTCTTC.